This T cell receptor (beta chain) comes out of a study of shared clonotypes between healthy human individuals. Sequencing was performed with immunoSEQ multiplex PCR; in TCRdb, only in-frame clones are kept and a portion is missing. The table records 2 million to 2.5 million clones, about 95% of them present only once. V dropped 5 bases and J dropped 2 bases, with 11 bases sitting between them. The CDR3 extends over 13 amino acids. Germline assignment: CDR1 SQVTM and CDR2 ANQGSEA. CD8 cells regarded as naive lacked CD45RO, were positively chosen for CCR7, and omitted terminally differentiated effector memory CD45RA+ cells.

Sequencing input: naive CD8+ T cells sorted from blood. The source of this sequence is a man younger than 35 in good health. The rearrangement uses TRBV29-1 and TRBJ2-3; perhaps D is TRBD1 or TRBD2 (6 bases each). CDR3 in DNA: TGCAGCGTTCGGGGGCCTTACACAGATACGCAGTATTTT. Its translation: CSVRGPYTDTQYF.